One sample yielded the 5 T cell receptor beta chains listed below, sequenced in a study of blood T cell repertoires in COVID-19. Here immunoSEQ multiplex PCR was the method, and the copy in TCRdb shows in-frame clones only, minus some. The data show 300,000 to 400,000 clones, around 87% seen once. The sample was peripheral blood. All receptors come from a woman aged 50 to 60 with COVID-19, enrolled during active disease.

This chain joins TRBV19 and TRBJ2-1, with TRBD2 matching 15 bases. The CDR3 extends over 19 amino acids. Germline V lookup: CDR1 LNHDA, CDR2 SQIVND (reference sequence). The V gene end was trimmed by 6 bases and the J gene end by 0 bases; junction bases not matched to a gene: 9. CDR3: CASRRTSGRARISYNEQFF. CDR3 in DNA: TGTGCCAGTAGACGGACTAGCGGGAGGGCCCGTATCTCCTACAATGAGCAGTTCTTC.

V gene TRBV5-1 combines with J gene TRBJ2-7; D is uncertain. The germline CDR1 and CDR2 sequences are SGHRS and YFSETQ. The CDR3 is 14 residues long. The V end was cut by 2 bases, the J end by 6 bases, with 15 bases between. The CDR3 reads CASSLGEVFAEQYF. Written as DNA, the CDR3 is TGCGCCAGCAGCTTAGGTGAGGTGTTTGCCGAGCAGTACTTC.

This chain connects TRBV2 to TRBJ2-1, with 12 nucleotides matching TRBD2. The junction had 11 bases not matched to a gene; V was cut back by 6 bases and J by 5 bases. This CDR3 is built from 17 residues. Germline CDR1 SNHLY, CDR2 FYNNEI. The CDR3 sequence: CASSWTSGTGRNNEQFF. Here the CDR3 DNA reads TGTGCCAGCAGCTGGACTAGCGGGACAGGTAGGAACAATGAGCAGTTCTTC.

V usage is TRBV5-8 and J usage is TRBJ2-7; a possible D gene is TRBD1 (6 bases). V was cut by 0 bases and J by 2 bases, with 12 bases left in between. The CDR3 has 15 amino acids. Per germline, CDR1 SGHTS and CDR2 YDEGEE. CDR3 sequence reads: CASSLGDRSTYEQYF. CDR3 DNA: TGTGCCAGCAGCTTGGGTGACAGGAGTACCTACGAGCAGTACTTC.

This chain joins TRBV7-7 and TRBJ1-4, with D perhaps matching TRBD1 (6 bases). The CDR3 length is 16 residues. Germline CDR1 is SSHAT and CDR2 is FNYEAQ (reference sequence). V was cut by 8 bases and J by 2 bases, with 18 bases left in between. The CDR3 DNA sequence: TGTGCCAGCTCCGAAGGGGGACGGACGACTAATGAAAAACTGTTTTTT. Protein product: CASSEGGRTTNEKLFF.